These T cell receptor beta chains were read from a single sample in a study of beta chain features in type 1 diabetes. Assay used: immunoSEQ multiplex PCR; TCRdb lists only in-frame clones, some missing. The sample consists of 640,000 or so clones, roughly 13% of them appearing once. The sample comprised naive CD4+ T cells from blood. These receptors all come from a man between 18 and 29 years old with type 1 diabetes. CDR3s include the opening cysteine and the closing phenylalanine or tryptophan. The D gene is left open where the match is weak. For some rows the clone size is stated as once, few or many, or as a class when expanded; others skip it.

v_gene	j_gene	d_gene	len	abundance	CDR3aa	CDR3nt
TRBV11-2	TRBJ2-5	NA	15	NA	CASSTKVGGQETQYF	TGTGCCAGCAGCACGAAGGTGGGGGGCCAAGAGACCCAGTACTTC
TRBV30	TRBJ1-6	NA	13	few	CAWSAGQNSPLHF	TGTGCCTGGAGTGCCGGACAGAATTCACCCCTCCACTTT
TRBV30	TRBJ1-2	NA	13	NA	CAWSSPPNYGYTF	TGTGCCTGGAGTTCCCCCCCTAACTATGGCTACACCTTC
TRBV9	TRBJ2-1	TRBD2	14	NA	CASSGGGSYNEQFF	TGTGCCTCCTCGGGCGGGGGATCCTACAATGAGCAGTTCTTC
TRBV4-1	TRBJ2-6	TRBD2	19	NA	CASSDSGLAGVVGANVLTF	TGCGCCAGCAGCGACTCGGGACTAGCGGGGGTAGTTGGGGCCAACGTCCTGACTTTC
TRBV4-1	TRBJ1-2	TRBD1	16	few	CASSQARQGRDYGYTF	TGCGCCAGCAGCCAAGCCCGACAGGGGAGGGACTATGGCTACACCTTC
TRBV4-1	TRBJ1-2	NA	14	few	CASSQGTDNYGYTF	TGCGCCAGCAGCCAAGGAACGGATAACTATGGCTACACCTTC
TRBV7-6	TRBJ2-1	NA	14	few	CASSPTGTTHEQFF	TGTGCCAGCAGCCCTACCGGGACAACCCATGAGCAGTTCTTC
TRBV5-1	TRBJ1-5	NA	15	NA	CASSLQGLGNQPQHF	TGCGCCAGCAGCTTGCAGGGGCTCGGCAATCAGCCCCAGCATTTT
TRBV28	TRBJ1-6	NA	15	NA	CASTTAGVNNSPLHF	TGTGCCAGCACAACCGCAGGAGTGAATAATTCACCCCTCCACTTT
TRBV2	TRBJ2-7	NA	14	few	CASRAGTESYEQYF	TGTGCCAGCAGGGCCGGGACGGAATCCTACGAGCAGTACTTC
TRBV5-1	TRBJ2-3	TRBD2	16	few	CASRDPRAGVWDTQYF	TGCGCCAGCAGGGACCCTCGAGCGGGGGTTTGGGATACGCAGTATTTT
TRBV7-2	TRBJ2-5	NA	14	few	CASSSGRDGETQYF	TGTGCCAGCAGCTCCGGACGGGACGGGGAGACCCAGTACTTC
TRBV2	TRBJ2-7	NA	13	NA	CASSETWSYQQYF	TGTGCCAGCAGTGAAACGTGGAGCTACCAGCAGTACTTC
TRBV5-4	TRBJ2-7	NA	15	NA	CASSGRTNNSYEQYF	TGTGCCAGCAGCGGCCGCACGAACAACTCCTACGAGCAGTACTTC
TRBV4-1	TRBJ1-2	TRBD1	15	NA	CASSQGQGTNYGYTF	TGCGCCAGCAGCCAAGGACAGGGCACTAACTATGGCTACACCTTC
TRBV7-2	TRBJ2-6	NA	14	few	CASSLDSGANVLTF	TGTGCCAGCAGCTTAGACTCTGGGGCCAACGTCCTGACTTTC
TRBV5-1	TRBJ2-2	NA	15	NA	CASSLSQLLTGELFF	TGCGCCAGCAGCTTGTCCCAGCTACTCACCGGGGAGCTGTTTTTT
TRBV6-5	TRBJ2-3	NA	13	few	CASSQQGPDTQYF	TGTGCCAGCAGTCAGCAGGGCCCAGATACGCAGTATTTT
TRBV5-4	TRBJ2-5	TRBD2	15	NA	CASSPQRGWQETQYF	TGTGCCAGCAGCCCACAGCGGGGGTGGCAAGAGACCCAGTACTTC
TRBV7-6	TRBJ1-5	TRBD1	14	NA	CASSPGTGNGPQHF	TGTGCCAGCAGCCCTGGGACAGGCAACGGGCCCCAGCATTTT
TRBV6-5	TRBJ2-2	NA	15	few	CASSYSLGRAGELFF	TGTGCCAGCAGTTACTCGTTAGGGCGAGCCGGGGAGCTGTTTTTT
TRBV9	TRBJ1-5	TRBD1	15	few	CASSSRGGSNQPQHF	TGTGCCAGCAGCTCCAGGGGGGGCAGCAATCAGCCCCAGCATTTT
TRBV5-1	TRBJ2-5	TRBD2	15	NA	CASSFTSGGQETQYF	TGCGCCAGCAGCTTCACTAGCGGGGGGCAAGAGACCCAGTACTTC
TRBV29-1	TRBJ1-2	TRBD1	14	NA	CSVLTGTGGYGYTF	TGCAGCGTCCTAACCGGGACAGGGGGTTATGGCTACACCTTC
TRBV13	TRBJ2-3	NA	16	NA	CASSTAWGARADTQYF	TGTGCCAGCAGCACAGCGTGGGGGGCCAGGGCAGATACGCAGTATTTT
TRBV30	TRBJ1-2	NA	14	few	CAWSLRDRNYGYTF	TGTGCCTGGAGTCTGAGGGATAGAAACTATGGCTACACCTTC
TRBV6-6	TRBJ1-5	TRBD1	15	NA	CASSPGQNSNQPQHF	TGTGCCAGCAGTCCGGGACAGAATAGCAATCAGCCCCAGCATTTT
TRBV30	TRBJ2-7	NA	11	NA	CAWSVLYEQYF	TGTGCCTGGAGTGTACTGTACGAGCAGTACTTC
TRBV5-5	TRBJ1-5	NA	14	NA	CASSLEPANQPQHF	TGTGCCAGCAGCTTGGAACCTGCTAATCAGCCCCAGCATTTT
TRBV13	TRBJ2-4	NA	19	few	CASSLVGWGSGIAKNIQYF	TGTGCCAGCAGCTTAGTAGGTTGGGGGAGCGGAATAGCCAAAAACATTCAGTACTTC
TRBV4-1	TRBJ2-1	NA	18	few	CASSHPVTGTLIYNEQFF	TGCGCCAGCAGCCATCCCGTAACAGGGACCCTGATATACAATGAGCAGTTCTTC
TRBV18	TRBJ1-1	NA	12	few	CASSPENTEAFF	TGTGCCAGCTCACCAGAGAACACTGAAGCTTTCTTT
TRBV28	TRBJ1-5	NA	14	NA	CASRPRQLNQPQHF	TGTGCCAGCAGACCTAGACAGCTAAATCAGCCCCAGCATTTT
TRBV9	TRBJ1-6	TRBD1	15	NA	CASSPLRGPGSPLHF	TGTGCCAGCAGCCCCCTCAGGGGGCCCGGGTCACCCCTCCACTTT
TRBV19	TRBJ2-5	TRBD1	17	few	CASSTLPGTGEGETQYF	TGTGCCAGTAGTACGCTACCCGGGACAGGGGAGGGAGAGACCCAGTACTTC
TRBV6-5	TRBJ1-6	NA	14	NA	CASSYRGVNSPLHF	TGTGCCAGCAGTTACCGTGGGGTCAATTCACCCCTCCACTTT
TRBV7-3	TRBJ2-3	TRBD1	14	few	CASSPDRTTDTQYF	TGTGCCAGCAGCCCGGACAGGACCACAGATACGCAGTATTTT
TRBV15	TRBJ2-5	TRBD1	14	few	CATGQGFSSETQYF	TGTGCCACCGGACAGGGGTTCTCTTCGGAGACCCAGTACTTC
TRBV19	TRBJ1-5	NA	15	NA	CASSIDPSGVQPQHF	TGTGCCAGTAGTATAGATCCGTCGGGAGTTCAGCCCCAGCATTTT
TRBV4-1	TRBJ1-5	NA	16	NA	CASSQMLVGSNQPQHF	TGCGCCAGCAGCCAAATGTTAGTAGGCAGCAATCAGCCCCAGCATTTT
TRBV15	TRBJ2-5	NA	17	NA	CATSRDRQAVRGETQYF	TGTGCCACCAGCAGAGATAGGCAGGCCGTTAGGGGGGAGACCCAGTACTTC
TRBV6-1	TRBJ1-5	NA	13	few	CASSERRDQPQHF	TGTGCCAGCAGTGAAAGAAGGGATCAGCCCCAGCATTTT
TRBV7-2	TRBJ2-7	TRBD1	13	few	CASSIRPDRVEYF	TGTGCCAGCAGCATCAGACCCGACAGGGTTGAGTACTTC